A selection of T cell receptor beta chains follows, all from one sample in a study of blood T cell repertoires in COVID-19. Profiled with immunoSEQ multiplex PCR; TCRdb holds only in-frame clones, not every one. The table shows over 250,000 clones, with approximately 84% occurring only once. The sequencing input was peripheral blood. These receptors came from a human donor with COVID-19, enrolled during active disease. The donor label of this sample is uncertain. Each CDR3 is given with its conserved first and last residue. D genes are given only for firm matches. Expanded clones get a size class; other rows say once, few or many, or leave the size out.

V: TRBV6-5; D: TRBD1; J: TRBJ1-1; size: NA; DNA: TGTGCCAGCGTCAGGGGGGCCACGAACACTGAAGCTTTCTTT; CDR3: CASVRGATNTEAFF
V: TRBV6-5; D: TRBD1; J: TRBJ1-6; size: few; DNA: TGTGCCAGCAAGTGGGGACAGGGAATTTCACCCCTCCACTTT; CDR3: CASKWGQGISPLHF
V: TRBV28; D: NA; J: TRBJ1-4; size: NA; DNA: TGTGCCTGTATAGGTCCATCGGGACAATATAATGAAAAACTGTTTTTT; CDR3: CACIGPSGQYNEKLFF
V: TRBV19; D: TRBD1; J: TRBJ2-7; size: once; DNA: TGTGCCAGTAGTATACGCCTCCGGGACAGGGGATACGAGCAGTACTTC; CDR3: CASSIRLRDRGYEQYF
V: TRBV2; D: NA; J: TRBJ1-5; size: NA; DNA: TGTGCCAGCGCTCTTGGGGGGGACTATAGCAATCAGCCCCAGCATTTT; CDR3: CASALGGDYSNQPQHF
V: TRBV27; D: TRBD2; J: TRBJ2-2; size: NA; DNA: TGTGCCAGCAGTTTACTAGCGGGAGGCGCCGGGGAGCTGTTTTTT; CDR3: CASSLLAGGAGELFF
V: TRBV11-2; D: NA; J: TRBJ2-5; size: NA; DNA: TGTGCCAGCAGGGAGGGAGGGGGAGAGACCCAGTACTTC; CDR3: CASREGGGETQYF
V: TRBV29-1; D: NA; J: TRBJ2-7; size: NA; DNA: TGCAGCGTTGAAGGTGAGAGCTACGAGCAGTACTTC; CDR3: CSVEGESYEQYF
V: TRBV7-2; D: NA; J: TRBJ1-6; size: NA; DNA: TGTGCCAGCAGCTTAGCGGCGGGAAGCATAAATTCACCCCTCCACTTT; CDR3: CASSLAAGSINSPLHF
V: TRBV19; D: TRBD2; J: TRBJ2-7; size: NA; DNA: TGTGCCAGTACGCCTAGCGGGAGTATAGGCTACGAGCAGTACTTC; CDR3: CASTPSGSIGYEQYF
V: TRBV27; D: NA; J: TRBJ1-1; size: NA; DNA: TGTGCCAGCAGCCACAGGGTCGGCGCGACTGAAGCTTTCTTT; CDR3: CASSHRVGATEAFF
V: TRBV27; D: NA; J: TRBJ1-2; size: NA; DNA: TGTGCCAGCAGTTTTTTCCCGAACTATGGCTACACCTTC; CDR3: CASSFFPNYGYTF
V: TRBV19; D: TRBD1; J: TRBJ1-4; size: NA; DNA: TGTGCCAGTAGTGAAGGGGGCTCGGATGAAAAACTGTTTTTT; CDR3: CASSEGGSDEKLFF
V: TRBV6-5; D: NA; J: TRBJ2-7; size: NA; DNA: TGTGCCAGCAGCCCACGGAGCGGCAGGGGCGAGCAGTACTTC; CDR3: CASSPRSGRGEQYF
V: TRBV27; D: NA; J: TRBJ2-7; size: NA; DNA: TGTGCCAGCAGTCACTTTCGGGGCTACGAGCAGTACTTC; CDR3: CASSHFRGYEQYF
V: TRBV5-8; D: TRBD1; J: TRBJ1-3; size: once; DNA: TGTGCCAGCAGCACTACAGGGGTCCTTGGAAACACCATATATTTT; CDR3: CASSTTGVLGNTIYF
V: TRBV9; D: NA; J: TRBJ1-1; size: NA; DNA: TGTGCCAGCAGCGTAGACCTCGGGACTGAAGCTTTCTTT; CDR3: CASSVDLGTEAFF
V: TRBV7-8; D: TRBD1; J: TRBJ2-2; size: NA; DNA: TGTGCCAGCAGCTTAGAAGGGACAGGGGACACCGGGGAGCTGTTTTTT; CDR3: CASSLEGTGDTGELFF
V: TRBV5-1; D: TRBD1; J: TRBJ2-1; size: NA; DNA: TGCGCCAGCGGATATGACAGGGGGGCCTACAATGAGCAGTTCTTC; CDR3: CASGYDRGAYNEQFF
V: TRBV6-1; D: TRBD2; J: TRBJ2-7; size: NA; DNA: TGTGCCAGCAGCGAAGCCGGGACAGGTATAACCCCTCTCCTAGCGGGAGCTGCCTACGAGCAGTACTTC; CDR3: CASSEAGTGITPLLAGAAYEQYF
V: TRBV5-1; D: NA; J: TRBJ2-5; size: NA; DNA: TGCGCCACCAAAAAAGCGGGCCTTCAAGAGACCCAGTACTTC; CDR3: CATKKAGLQETQYF
V: TRBV27; D: TRBD2; J: TRBJ2-1; size: NA; DNA: TGTGCCAGCAGTCAGCGGACTAGCGAAAATGAGCAGTTCTTC; CDR3: CASSQRTSENEQFF
V: TRBV6-6; D: NA; J: TRBJ2-5; size: NA; DNA: TGTGCCAGCAGTCCCGGGACAACCACCCAGTACTTC; CDR3: CASSPGTTTQYF
V: TRBV3-1/TRBV3-2; D: NA; J: TRBJ2-6; size: NA; DNA: TGTGCCAGCAGCCAAGATTGGGCCCGGGGGGCCAACGTCCTGACTTTC; CDR3: CASSQDWARGANVLTF
V: TRBV21-1; D: NA; J: TRBJ2-3; size: NA; DNA: TGTGCCAGCAGCGACCGGACAGAGTCGAAGATCAGCACAGATACGCAGTATTTT; CDR3: CASSDRTESKISTDTQYF
V: TRBV5-4; D: TRBD1; J: TRBJ2-2; size: NA; DNA: TGTGCCAGCAGCGACGGACAGGGCGCGAACACCGGGGAGCTGTTTTTT; CDR3: CASSDGQGANTGELFF
V: TRBV5-1; D: NA; J: TRBJ2-7; size: once; DNA: TGCGCCAGCAGCCCTCGGGACACCTCCTACGAGCAGTACTTC; CDR3: CASSPRDTSYEQYF
V: TRBV2; D: NA; J: TRBJ1-5; size: NA; DNA: TGTGCCAGCATGGGAGACACCAATCAGCCCCAGCATTTT; CDR3: CASMGDTNQPQHF
V: TRBV5-1; D: NA; J: TRBJ2-5; size: NA; DNA: TGCGCCAGCAGCTTGGGGTCAGGGAGGGAGACCCAGTACTTC; CDR3: CASSLGSGRETQYF
V: TRBV7-9; D: TRBD1; J: TRBJ1-1; size: NA; DNA: TGTGCCAGCGGGACAGAGAACACTGAAGCTTTCTTT; CDR3: CASGTENTEAFF
V: TRBV5-4; D: NA; J: TRBJ2-2; size: NA; DNA: TGTGCCAGCAGCTTGGTCGTCGGGGAGCTGTTTTTT; CDR3: CASSLVVGELFF
V: TRBV3-1/TRBV3-2; D: TRBD2; J: TRBJ2-3; size: NA; DNA: TGTGCCAGCAGCTCCGGGACTAGCGGGAGCACAGATACGCAGTATTTT; CDR3: CASSSGTSGSTDTQYF
V: TRBV19; D: NA; J: TRBJ2-6; size: NA; DNA: TGTGCCAGTAGCCTTCCCGGGGCTGGGGCCAACGTCCTGACTTTC; CDR3: CASSLPGAGANVLTF
V: TRBV7-9; D: NA; J: TRBJ1-2; size: few; DNA: TGTGCCAGCATCAATGCCGACACGCGTGGCTACACCTTC; CDR3: CASINADTRGYTF
V: TRBV27; D: TRBD1; J: TRBJ2-5; size: NA; DNA: TGTGCCAGCAGCCCAAACAGGGGTACCGGAGAGACCCAGTACTTC; CDR3: CASSPNRGTGETQYF
V: TRBV2; D: TRBD2; J: TRBJ2-5; size: NA; DNA: TGTGCCAGCAGGGGCGGGAGTCTTGGTTACGAGACCCAGTACTTC; CDR3: CASRGGSLGYETQYF
V: TRBV6-2/TRBV6-3; D: NA; J: TRBJ2-5; size: NA; DNA: TGTGCCAGCAGTACCGGGACAAGCCAAGAGACCCAGTACTTC; CDR3: CASSTGTSQETQYF
V: TRBV10-3; D: NA; J: TRBJ1-1; size: NA; DNA: TGTGCCATCAGTGAATCGGCAGGGAACACTGAAGCTTTCTTT; CDR3: CAISESAGNTEAFF
V: TRBV6-2/TRBV6-3; D: NA; J: TRBJ2-7; size: NA; DNA: TGTGCCAGCAGTTACTCGGGCGATCCGCCCGACGAGCAGTACTTC; CDR3: CASSYSGDPPDEQYF
V: TRBV28; D: TRBD1; J: TRBJ2-7; size: NA; DNA: TGTGCCAGTCTCACTCCGGGACAGATCTACGAGCAGTACTTC; CDR3: CASLTPGQIYEQYF
V: TRBV2; D: TRBD2; J: TRBJ2-1; size: NA; DNA: TGTGCCAGCAAACCGGGACTAGCGGGAGATGAGCAGTTCTTC; CDR3: CASKPGLAGDEQFF
V: TRBV30; D: TRBD1; J: TRBJ2-7; size: NA; DNA: TGTGCCTGGGAACCCGAGGACAGGGGACTGGGGGAGCAGTACTTC; CDR3: CAWEPEDRGLGEQYF
V: TRBV6-5; D: TRBD1; J: TRBJ2-5; size: NA; DNA: TGTGCCAGCAGTTACGACCTTGGGACAGTACAAGAGACCCAGTACTTC; CDR3: CASSYDLGTVQETQYF
V: TRBV9; D: TRBD2; J: TRBJ2-7; size: NA; DNA: TGTGCCAGCAGCCCACCTAGCGGGGGCTACGAGCAGTACTTC; CDR3: CASSPPSGGYEQYF
V: TRBV5-4; D: TRBD2; J: TRBJ2-2; size: NA; DNA: TGTGCCAGCAGCTTGGGCGGGGGTTCAATCACCGGGGAGCTGTTTTTT; CDR3: CASSLGGGSITGELFF
V: TRBV9; D: TRBD1; J: TRBJ2-7; size: NA; DNA: TGTGCCAGCAGCTTGAGGACAGGGGGGAGTCCCTACGAGCAGTACTTC; CDR3: CASSLRTGGSPYEQYF